This T cell receptor (beta chain) came from a study of blood T cell repertoires in COVID-19. Study summary: Sources were T cells, B-cell-depleted T cells, or PBMCs; the material itself was cDNA or gDNA.

Self-reported history from a screening survey and questionnaire set each donor's cohort. Trimming removed 4 bases from V and 6 bases from J; junction bases left unmatched: 4. The CDR3 has 15 residues. Germline lookup yields CDR1 SGHTA and CDR2 FQGNSA. Sequencing used immunoSEQ multiplex PCR; TCRdb keeps in-frame clones, though not all of them. The sample consists of under 500,000 clones, 87% of them appearing once. The clonotype was recovered from a woman aged 18 to 35 with acute COVID-19. The sequenced sample was PBMCs or T cells enriched from blood (not recorded which). The chain joins TRBV7-2 to TRBJ2-3; 13 bases agree with TRBD2. The chain's CDR3 is CASSWTSGGLDTQYF. The CDR3 DNA is TGTGCCAGCAGCTGGACTAGCGGGGGTTTGGATACGCAGTATTTT. Together with reference TRBV7-2 and TRBJ2-3, the CDR3 gives the full variable domain: GAGVSQSPSNKVTEKGKDVELRCDPISGHTALYWYRQSLGQGLEFLIYFQGNSAPDKSGLPSDRFSAERTGGSVSTLTIQRTQQEDSAVYLCASSWTSGGLDTQYFGPGTRLTVL.